These 5 T cell receptor beta chains were sequenced from one sample in a study of post-analysis software for immune sequencing data. No antigen has been assigned to these receptors. TCR beta cDNA libraries included unique molecular identifiers. MiXCR, applied by TCRdb to the PCR reads, yields one record per CDR3 protein. This sample has 740,000 or so distinct CDR3 sequences; about 57% occur once, and the top ten carry about 4.5%. Study outcomes and limitations: Roughly five TRBV segments were significantly more frequent in patients than in controls. TRBV5-6, TRBV5-1 and TRBV20-1 were among these segments.

The sample consisted of blood. These receptors were obtained from a girl between 5 and 17 years old with multiple sclerosis.

This chain connects TRBV10-3 to TRBJ2-7, with 9 bases identical to TRBD1. The junction had 8 bases not matched to a gene; V was cut back by 10 bases and J by 1 base. This CDR3 contains 14 residues. Germline CDR1 is ENHRY and CDR2 is SYGVKD. Here the CDR3 DNA reads TGTGCCACCGGCAGGACAGGGGAATCCTACGAGCAGTACTTC. It yields the protein CATGRTGESYEQYF.

This clonotype occurred once. This chain links TRBV5-1 with TRBJ2-5; D is ambiguous. Trimming took 0 bases from V and 4 from J, leaving 13 bases between them. The CDR3 length is 15 residues. Germline V gives CDR1 SGHRS, CDR2 YFSETQ. In DNA, the CDR3 is TGCGCCAGCAGCTTGGCCAAAGGGCCCCCAGAGACCCAGTACTTC. This sequence encodes CASSLAKGPPETQYF.

Only a few counts were recorded for this clonotype. J is TRBJ2-7 and V is TRBV24-1; D perhaps matches TRBD1 (7 bases). V was shortened by 4 bases and J by 6 bases, with 12 bases between the two germline ends. Germline CDR1 and CDR2: KGHDR and SFDVKD. The CDR3 sequence is 13 residues long. The CDR3 DNA reads TGTGCCACCAGTGAAAGGCAGGGGGGCGAGCAGTACTTC. Its protein is CATSERQGGEQYF.

This clonotype was detected once. The rearrangement joins TRBV11-2 to TRBJ2-7, with 12 bases matching TRBD1. V shed 4 bases, J shed 4 bases, and the junction held 5 bases outside the gene matches. The germline V gene encodes CDR1 SGHAT and CDR2 FQNNGV. CDR3 size: 15 residues. CDR3 coding DNA: TGTGCCAGCAGCTCGGGGACAGGGGGCATGTACGAGCAGTACTTC. This codes for CASSSGTGGMYEQYF. The variable domain in full, with the rest retrieved from reference TRBV11-2 and TRBJ2-7, is EAGVAQSPRYKIIEKRQSVAFWCNPISGHATLYWYQQILGQGPKLLIQFQNNGVVDDSQLPKDRFSAERLKGVDSTLKIQPAKLEDSAVYLCASSSGTGGMYEQYFGPGTRLTVT.

This clonotype appeared a few times. The V call is TRBV20-1, the J call TRBJ2-1; a possible D gene is TRBD2 (7 bases). V was pared by 4 bases and J by 7 bases, with 20 bases between. Germline V gene sequence: CDR1 DFQATT, CDR2 SNEGSKA (reference sequence). The CDR3 has 15 amino acids. The CDR3 sequence: CSAISAGAPGNEQFF. In DNA, the CDR3 is TGCAGTGCTATCTCCGCGGGGGCCCCGGGGAATGAGCAGTTCTTC.